This entry is about one T cell receptor beta chain. The data were obtained in a study of blood T cell repertoires in COVID-19. The protocol was immunoSEQ multiplex PCR, while the TCRdb copy is restricted to in-frame clones and leaves out a portion. The table has 150,000 to 250,000 clones, 94% seen once; the top ten hold around 0.8%. Recruited during active infection, patients (from Seattle) were subsequently followed longitudinally. The CDR3 spans 15 residues. Germline V lookup: CDR1 SGHRS, CDR2 YFSETQ. The J segment lost 5 bases and the V segment lost 4 bases, leaving 6 bases of the junction unmatched.

The TCR sequence derives from a man aged 30 to 39 with COVID-19, enrolled during active disease. The sample was peripheral blood. The V and J genes are TRBV5-1 and TRBJ1-1; 12 nucleotides align to TRBD1. The CDR3 region is CASSPGTGGWTEAFF. The CDR3, as DNA: TGCGCCAGCAGCCCGGGGACAGGGGGCTGGACTGAAGCTTTCTTT.